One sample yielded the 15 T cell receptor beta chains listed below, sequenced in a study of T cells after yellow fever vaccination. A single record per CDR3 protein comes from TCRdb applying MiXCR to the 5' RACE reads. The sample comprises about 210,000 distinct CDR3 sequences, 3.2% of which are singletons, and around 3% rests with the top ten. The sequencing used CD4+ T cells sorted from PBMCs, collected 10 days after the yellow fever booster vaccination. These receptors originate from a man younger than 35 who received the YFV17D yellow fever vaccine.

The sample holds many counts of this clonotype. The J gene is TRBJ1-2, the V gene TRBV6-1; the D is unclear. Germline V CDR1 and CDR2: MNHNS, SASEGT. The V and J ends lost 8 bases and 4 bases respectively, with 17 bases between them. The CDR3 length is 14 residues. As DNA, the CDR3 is TGTGCCAGCCGCCTCATTACAGCAGTCTATGGCTACACCTTC. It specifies CASRLITAVYGYTF.

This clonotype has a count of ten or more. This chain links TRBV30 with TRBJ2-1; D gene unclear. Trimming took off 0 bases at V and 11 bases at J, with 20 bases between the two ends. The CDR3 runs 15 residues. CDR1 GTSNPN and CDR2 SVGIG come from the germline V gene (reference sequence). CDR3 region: CAWSVVWRSQTQQFF. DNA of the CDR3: TGTGCCTGGAGTGTGGTGTGGCGAAGCCAGACTCAGCAGTTCTTC.

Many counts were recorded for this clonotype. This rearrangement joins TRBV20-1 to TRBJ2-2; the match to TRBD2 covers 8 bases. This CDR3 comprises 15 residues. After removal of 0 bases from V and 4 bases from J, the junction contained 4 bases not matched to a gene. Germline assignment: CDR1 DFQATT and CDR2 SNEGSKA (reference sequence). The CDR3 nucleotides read TGCAGTGCTAGAGATGGGGCGGGGGGCACCGGGGAGCTGTTTTTT. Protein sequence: CSARDGAGGTGELFF.

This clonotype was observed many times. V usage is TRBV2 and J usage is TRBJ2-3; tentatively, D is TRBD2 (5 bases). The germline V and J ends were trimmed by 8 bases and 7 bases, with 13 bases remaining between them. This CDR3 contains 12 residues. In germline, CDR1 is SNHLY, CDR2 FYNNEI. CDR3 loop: CASSLGWNTQYF. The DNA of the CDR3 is TGTGCCAGCTCACTAGGGTGGAATACGCAGTATTTT.

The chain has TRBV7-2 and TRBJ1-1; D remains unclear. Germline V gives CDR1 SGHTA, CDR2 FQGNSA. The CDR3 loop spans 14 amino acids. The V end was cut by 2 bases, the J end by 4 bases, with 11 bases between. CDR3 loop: CASSLRGASTEAFF. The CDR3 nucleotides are TGTGCCAGCAGCTTACGGGGTGCGAGCACTGAAGCTTTCTTT.

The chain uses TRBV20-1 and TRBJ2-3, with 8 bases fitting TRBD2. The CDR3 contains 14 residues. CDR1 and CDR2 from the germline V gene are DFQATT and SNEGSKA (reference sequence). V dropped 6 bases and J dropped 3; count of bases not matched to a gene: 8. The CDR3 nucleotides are TGCAGTGCCAGGCGGGTAGCGGGGACAGATACGCAGTATTTT. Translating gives CSARRVAGTDTQYF.

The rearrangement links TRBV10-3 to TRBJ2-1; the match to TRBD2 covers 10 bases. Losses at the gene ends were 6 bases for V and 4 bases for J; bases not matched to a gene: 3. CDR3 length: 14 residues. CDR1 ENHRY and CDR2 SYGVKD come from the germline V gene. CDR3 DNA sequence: TGTGCCATCAGAGTAGCGGGGGGATACAATGAGCAGTTCTTC. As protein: CAIRVAGGYNEQFF.

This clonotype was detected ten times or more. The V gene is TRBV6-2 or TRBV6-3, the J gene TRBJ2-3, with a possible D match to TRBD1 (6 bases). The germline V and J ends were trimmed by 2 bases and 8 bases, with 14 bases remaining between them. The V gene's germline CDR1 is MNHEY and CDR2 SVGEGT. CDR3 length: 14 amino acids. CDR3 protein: CASSYLGADATQYF. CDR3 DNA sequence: TGTGCCAGCAGTTACCTGGGGGCTGATGCTACGCAGTATTTT.

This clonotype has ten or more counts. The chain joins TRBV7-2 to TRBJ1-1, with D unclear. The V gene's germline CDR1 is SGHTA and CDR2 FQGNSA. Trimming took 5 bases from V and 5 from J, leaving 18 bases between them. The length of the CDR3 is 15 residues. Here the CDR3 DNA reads TGTGCCAGCAGCCTCTCGGCGAGCATGAGGACTGAAGCTTTCTTT. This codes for CASSLSASMRTEAFF.

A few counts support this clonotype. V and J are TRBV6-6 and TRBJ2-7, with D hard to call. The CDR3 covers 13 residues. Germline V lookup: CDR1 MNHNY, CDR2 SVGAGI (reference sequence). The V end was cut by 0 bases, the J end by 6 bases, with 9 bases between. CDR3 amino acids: CASSYSSGTEQYV. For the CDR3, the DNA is TGTGCCAGCAGTTACTCGTCCGGCACCGAGCAGTACGTC.

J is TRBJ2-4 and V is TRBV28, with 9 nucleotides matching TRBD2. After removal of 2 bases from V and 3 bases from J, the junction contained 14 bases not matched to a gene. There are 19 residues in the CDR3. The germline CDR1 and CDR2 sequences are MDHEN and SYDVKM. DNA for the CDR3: TGTGCCAGCAGTTTAGAGGTCTTGGGGGGTAGCGGGAGCAAAAACATTCAGTACTTC. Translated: CASSLEVLGGSGSKNIQYF.

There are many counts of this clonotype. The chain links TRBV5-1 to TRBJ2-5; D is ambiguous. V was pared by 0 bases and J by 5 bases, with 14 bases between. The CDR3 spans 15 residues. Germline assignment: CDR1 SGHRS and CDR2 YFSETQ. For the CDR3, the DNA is TGCGCCAGCAGCTTGGGGGCAGTTGAAATGGAGACCCAGTACTTC. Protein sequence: CASSLGAVEMETQYF. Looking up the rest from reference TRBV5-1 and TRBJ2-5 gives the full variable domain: KAGVTQTPRYLIKTRGQQVTLSCSPISGHRSVSWYQQTPGQGLQFLFEYFSETQRNKGNFPGRFSGRQFSNSRSEMNVSTLELGDSALYLCASSLGAVEMETQYFGPGTRLLVL.

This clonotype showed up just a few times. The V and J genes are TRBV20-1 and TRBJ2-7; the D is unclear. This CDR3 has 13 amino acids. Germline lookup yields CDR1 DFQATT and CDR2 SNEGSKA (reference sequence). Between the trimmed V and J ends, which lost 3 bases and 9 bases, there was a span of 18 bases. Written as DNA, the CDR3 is TGCAGTGCTAGCGGCAGGTCGAACCTACGGCAGTACTTC. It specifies CSASGRSNLRQYF.

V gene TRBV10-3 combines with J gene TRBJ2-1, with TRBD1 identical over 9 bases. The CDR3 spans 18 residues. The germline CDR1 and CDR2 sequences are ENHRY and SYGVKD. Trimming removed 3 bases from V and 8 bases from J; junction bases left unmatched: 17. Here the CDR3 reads CAISDWGQGGSIRHEQFF. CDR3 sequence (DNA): TGTGCCATCAGTGATTGGGGACAGGGAGGGTCGATCCGTCATGAGCAGTTCTTC.

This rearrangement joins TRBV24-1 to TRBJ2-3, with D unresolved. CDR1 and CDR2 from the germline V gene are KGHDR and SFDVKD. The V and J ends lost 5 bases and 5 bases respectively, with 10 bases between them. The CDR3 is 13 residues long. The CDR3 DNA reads TGTGCCACCAGTGGGAAGGGCAGAGATACGCAGTATTTT. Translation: CATSGKGRDTQYF.